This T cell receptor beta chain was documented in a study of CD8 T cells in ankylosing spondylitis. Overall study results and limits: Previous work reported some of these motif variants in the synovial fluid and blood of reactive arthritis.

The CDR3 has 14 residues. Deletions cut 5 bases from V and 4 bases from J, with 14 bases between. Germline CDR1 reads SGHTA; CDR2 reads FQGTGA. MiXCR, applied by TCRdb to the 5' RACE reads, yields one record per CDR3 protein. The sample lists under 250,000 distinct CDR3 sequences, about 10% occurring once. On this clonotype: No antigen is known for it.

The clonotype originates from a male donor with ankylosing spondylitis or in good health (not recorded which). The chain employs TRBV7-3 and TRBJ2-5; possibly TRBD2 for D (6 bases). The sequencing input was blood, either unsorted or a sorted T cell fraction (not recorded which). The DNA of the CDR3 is TGTGCCAGCAGCACCCACCCTAGCGCAGAGACCCAGTACTTC. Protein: CASSTHPSAETQYF.